This is a list of T cell receptor beta chains from one sample in a study of T cell responses to AZD1222 COVID-19 vaccine. Assay: immunoSEQ multiplex PCR; the TCRdb copy retains only in-frame clones and omits some. Of 200,000 or so clones listed, 80% to 90% are singletons. Source: peripheral blood, taken on day 0 of MenACWY control vaccination. Every receptor here comes from an adult in good health. Both conserved end residues are part of each CDR3. A D gene is named only where the DNA matches it firmly. The listing skips clone size in some rows; elsewhere it reads once, few, many or a size class.

few TRBD1 TRBJ1-2 TRBV24-1 CATSDSRTGGYLPYGYTF TGTGCCACCAGTGATTCTAGGACAGGGGGCTACCTCCCCTACGGCTACACCTTC
. TRBD1 TRBJ2-7 TRBV6-2/TRBV6-3 CASSAPDRVGAKAYEQYF TGTGCCAGCAGTGCTCCGGACAGGGTTGGGGCTAAGGCCTACGAGCAGTACTTC
. . TRBJ2-7 TRBV5-1 CASSLEVGEQYF TGCGCCAGCAGCCTGGAGGTGGGCGAGCAGTACTTC
. . TRBJ2-3 TRBV29-1 CSVEQRPSADTQYF TGCAGCGTTGAACAGCGACCAAGTGCAGATACGCAGTATTTT
. TRBD1 TRBJ1-5 TRBV5-5 CASSLRGPSNQPQHF TGTGCCAGCAGCTTGAGGGGGCCCAGCAATCAGCCCCAGCATTTT
few TRBD1 TRBJ1-2 TRBV10-1 CASKAGGYGYTF TGCGCCAGCAAAGCAGGGGGCTATGGCTACACCTTC
. . TRBJ1-3 TRBV6-5 CASRRDGISGNTIYF TGTGCCAGCAGGAGGGACGGAATCTCTGGAAACACCATATATTTT
. . TRBJ2-2 TRBV30 CAWRTGPTGELFF TGTGCCTGGCGGACTGGCCCCACCGGGGAGCTGTTTTTT
. TRBD1 TRBJ2-1 TRBV19 CASSTITGVYNEQFF TGTGCCAGTAGTACGATAACAGGGGTCTACAATGAGCAGTTCTTC
once TRBD1 TRBJ1-2 TRBV28 CASSLGGSRGDGYTF TGTGCCAGCAGTCTAGGGGGCAGTAGAGGAGATGGCTACACCTTC
. . TRBJ1-1 TRBV2 CASTHRTEAFF TGTGCCAGCACCCATCGGACTGAAGCTTTCTTT
. . TRBJ2-7 TRBV28 CASSSTGSSYEQYF TGTGCCAGCAGCTCAACGGGGAGCTCCTACGAGCAGTACTTC
. TRBD2 TRBJ2-7 TRBV7-9 CASSSSGRNHEQYF TGTGCCAGCAGCTCTAGCGGGAGGAACCACGAGCAGTACTTC
. . TRBJ1-1 TRBV7-8 CASSLAEGEGAEAFF TGTGCCAGCAGCTTAGCAGAGGGGGAGGGGGCTGAAGCTTTCTTT
. . TRBJ1-2 TRBV7-2 CASSLGWTDYGYTF TGTGCCAGCAGCTTAGGGTGGACAGACTATGGCTACACCTTC
. . TRBJ2-1 TRBV4-2 CASSQDLQVSSYNEQFF TGTGCCAGCAGCCAAGATCTCCAAGTGAGCTCCTACAATGAGCAGTTCTTC
. . TRBJ1-3 TRBV30 CAWSAGQLGNTIYF TGTGCCTGGAGTGCAGGACAGCTTGGAAACACCATATATTTT
. TRBD2 TRBJ2-2 TRBV10-3 CAIRREGGELFF TGTGCCATCAGGCGGGAGGGCGGGGAGCTGTTTTTT
. . TRBJ2-7 TRBV2 CASSEAVGPNYEQYF TGTGCCAGCAGTGAAGCAGTAGGTCCGAACTACGAGCAGTACTTC
. TRBD2 TRBJ2-5 TRBV29-1 CSVESLAVYQTETQYF TGCAGCGTTGAGTCGCTAGCGGTATACCAAACGGAGACCCAGTACTTC
. . TRBJ1-2 TRBV5-4 CASKAWGPAGVGYTF TGTGCCAGCAAAGCTTGGGGGCCAGCTGGGGTCGGCTACACCTTC
few TRBD1 TRBJ2-7 TRBV7-6 CASSPSGQALIVYEQYF TGTGCCAGCAGCCCCTCGGGACAGGCCTTAATTGTCTACGAGCAGTACTTC
. . TRBJ1-4 TRBV28 CASSLKGSNEKLFF TGTGCCAGCAGTTTGAAGGGGTCTAATGAAAAACTGTTTTTT
few TRBD1 TRBJ2-3 TRBV10-3 CAIRPVDRVDSTDTQYF TGTGCCATCAGACCCGTGGACAGGGTCGATAGCACAGATACGCAGTATTTT
. TRBD1 TRBJ1-5 TRBV30 CASGQGQGRRNQPQHF TGTGCCTCCGGCCAAGGACAGGGGAGGCGCAATCAGCCCCAGCATTTT
. . TRBJ2-2 TRBV5-4 CASSLDLRGYTGELFF TGTGCCAGCAGCTTGGATCTTCGGGGGTACACCGGGGAGCTGTTTTTT
. . TRBJ2-1 TRBV6-2/TRBV6-3 CASSYNVPGEQFF TGTGCCAGCAGTTACAATGTGCCTGGTGAGCAGTTCTTC
. . TRBJ1-1 TRBV3-1/TRBV3-2 CASSQDLLGVGNTEAFF TGTGCCAGCAGCCAAGATTTGTTAGGGGTCGGGAACACTGAAGCTTTCTTT
. TRBD2 TRBJ2-7 TRBV7-3 CASSPSGNSYEQYF TGTGCCAGCAGTCCTAGCGGGAACTCCTACGAGCAGTACTTC
once . TRBJ1-1 TRBV18 CASSPPSRTLWTEAFF TGTGCCAGCTCACCACCGTCACGAACATTGTGGACTGAAGCTTTCTTT
. TRBD2 TRBJ2-7 TRBV7-2 CASSLGTSSYEQYF TGTGCCAGCAGCTTAGGGACTAGCTCCTACGAGCAGTACTTC
. TRBD2 TRBJ2-7 TRBV14 CASPASKREGLGEQYF TGTGCCAGCCCCGCTTCGAAGCGGGAGGGCCTCGGGGAGCAGTACTTC
. . TRBJ1-2 TRBV20-1 CSASGWVRNYGYTF TGCAGTGCTAGTGGGTGGGTCAGAAACTATGGCTACACCTTC
. . TRBJ1-1 TRBV19 CASSVSMNTEAFF TGTGCCAGTAGTGTATCAATGAACACTGAAGCTTTCTTT
. . TRBJ1-2 TRBV5-4 CASGGTAYGYTF TGTGCCAGCGGTGGGACGGCCTATGGCTACACCTTC
. . TRBJ2-7 TRBV2 CASSEAGFQQYF TGTGCCAGCAGTGAAGCGGGGTTTCAGCAGTACTTC
. . TRBJ1-4 TRBV12-3/TRBV12-4 CASRGGDGEKLFF TGTGCCAGCAGAGGGGGTGACGGGGAAAAACTGTTTTTT